This TCR beta chain was identified during a study of T cells in Graves' hyperthyroidism and ophthalmopathy. Study context: Staff took peripheral blood when the initial diagnosis was made, before any treatment began.

Diagnoses rested on clinical symptoms, serum thyroxine and TRAb, thyroid ultrasound and orbital computed tomography. This CDR3 spans 15 amino acids. CDR1 and CDR2 (germline): MGHRA, YSYEKL. The junction had 6 bases not matched to a gene; V was cut back by 5 bases and J by 5 bases. Amplified regions were TCR beta CDR3 sequences from RNA transcripts. First-round RT-PCR of the TCR CDR3 relied on the HTBI primer set. TCRdb redid the calling of the multiplex PCR reads with MiXCR, one entry per CDR3 protein. The sample yields approximately 330,000 distinct CDR3 sequences, roughly 13% seen once. The chain is built from TRBV4-1 and TRBJ2-3; 11 bases fit TRBD1. Sequenced: blood. This clonotype was obtained from a woman aged 40 to 50 with Graves' ophthalmopathy. CDR3 coding DNA: TGCGCCAGCAGCTGGTCCGGGACAGGGGGAGATACGCAGTATTTT. This sequence encodes CASSWSGTGGDTQYF.